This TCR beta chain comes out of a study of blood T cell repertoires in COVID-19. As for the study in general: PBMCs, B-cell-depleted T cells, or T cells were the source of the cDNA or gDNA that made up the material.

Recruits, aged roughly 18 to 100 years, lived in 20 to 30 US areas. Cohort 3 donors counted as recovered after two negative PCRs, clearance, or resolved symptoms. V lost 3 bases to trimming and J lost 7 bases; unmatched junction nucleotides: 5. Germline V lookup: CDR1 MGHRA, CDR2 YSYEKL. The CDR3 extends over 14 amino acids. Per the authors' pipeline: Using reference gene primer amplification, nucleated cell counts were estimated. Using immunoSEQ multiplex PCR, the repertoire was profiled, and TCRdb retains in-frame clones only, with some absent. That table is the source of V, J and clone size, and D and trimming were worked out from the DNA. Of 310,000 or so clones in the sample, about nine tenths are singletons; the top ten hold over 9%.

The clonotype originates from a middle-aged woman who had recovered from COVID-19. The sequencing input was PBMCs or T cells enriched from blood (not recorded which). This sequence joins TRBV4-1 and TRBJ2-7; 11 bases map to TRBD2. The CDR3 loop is CASSHTSGRGEQYF. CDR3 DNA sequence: TGCGCCAGCAGCCACACTAGCGGGAGAGGAGAGCAGTACTTC.